A selection of T cell receptor beta chains follows, all from one sample in a study of regulatory T cells in long-lasting Graves disease. TCRdb redid the calling of the multiplex PCR reads with MiXCR, one entry per CDR3 protein. There are 680,000 or so distinct CDR3 sequences in the sample; under 20% occur only once, and 15% to 20% lies in the top ten. The sample also formed part of further work on T cells in Graves' hyperthyroidism and ophthalmopathy.

The specimen comprised peripheral blood mononuclear cells (PBMCs), sampled at new diagnosis, from a patient treated with antithyroid drugs. The receptors stem from a woman younger than 45 with Graves disease. Both conserved end residues are part of each CDR3. The order of the fields is clone size, V gene, CDR3 protein. Only part of the rows carry a size: once, few, many, or a class if the clone is expanded.

>many|TRBV6-2/TRBV6-3
CASDGAASTDTQYF
>many|TRBV28
CASSKLGSGGLTNEKLFF
>few|TRBV6-1
CASRGPEGMLDEQYF
>-|TRBV27
CASSLALTFAEQFF
>many|TRBV5-4
CASSPGLAGQETQYF
>-|TRBV10-3
CAIRVQGAPSGYTF
>-|TRBV9
CASSPYRGGYEQYF
>many|TRBV28
CASSRWAYEQYF
>-|TRBV12-3/TRBV12-4
CASSETPKADTQYF
>many|TRBV20-1
CSARSPGANQPQHF
>many|TRBV27
CASSLSEAVSTDTQYF
>many|TRBV12-3/TRBV12-4
CASSLRDGSYEQYF
>many|TRBV27
CASSEWTSGSYEQYF
>many|TRBV2
CASSPTGRDQPQHF
>-|TRBV7-3
CASSPLGWNKDRGFFSMNTEAFF
>-|TRBV3-1
CASSQTALFRLDFPTDTQYF
>few|TRBV4-2
CASSQDALWQRRTGELFF
>few|TRBV9
CASSVTPGTDTQYF
>few|TRBV28
CASSLLGRRSDGYTF
>many|TRBV6-1
CASRSNGRGTVAFF
>few|TRBV18
CASSLMAGKTEAFF
>-|TRBV5-5
CASSPTDWDSGNTIYF
>-|TRBV7-9
CASSLILGYTF
>many|TRBV11-3
CASSPAGGLAIAEQFF
>-|TRBV18
CASSPLGTMNTEAFF
>many|TRBV20-1
CSATGREETQYF
>few|TRBV2
CASSREGQLSGNTIYF
>-|TRBV19
CASSTPPLATGELFF
>-|TRBV6-1
CATQPSSDTQYF
>many|TRBV5-1
CASSLGTGGLSTDTQYF
>-|TRBV2
CASVLNEPSYNEQFF
>-|TRBV7-9
CASSYGTPEQYF
>-|TRBV5-6
CASNPSTSGSGFEQFF
>many|TRBV20-1
CSARDPSGQETQYF
>many|TRBV28
CASSPDREPYEQYF